The entry that follows covers one T cell receptor (beta chain) sequence. There is no known antigen for this receptor. The input lacks base qualities; no much larger clone sits a single base away. Via the germline V gene, CDR1 is MDHEN and CDR2 SYDVKM. The CDR3 sequence holds 16 residues, the cysteine and phenylalanine included. The kept DNA is CDR3 alone, 48 bases in frame from the first base. V and J are truncated by 5 bases and 2 bases respectively, leaving an intervening sequence of 18 bases. The data were obtained in a study of graft-versus-host responses after intestinal transplantation (TCRdb year 2021). Background on the whole study: The transplants that recipients received were multivisceral, liver-intestinal, or isolated intestinal. Anti-thymocyte globulin induction was given to all recipients, followed by maintenance tacrolimus and steroids for approximately 3 years. After intestinal transplantation, graft-versus-host and host-versus-graft alloreactive T cell clones in the graft, circulation and bone marrow were tracked using bulk TCR-beta CDR3 sequencing. To identify alloreactive clones, pre-transplant mixed lymphocyte reaction products were sequenced and compared with unstimulated pre-transplant donor and recipient T cells. The cohort enrolled about two dozen intestinal transplant recipients including one retransplant, and a few patients lacking pretransplant specimens were excluded. Donor T cell macrochimerism was defined as a peak of at least 4% donor T cells among recipient peripheral blood mononuclear cells. Rather than going through the commercial service, samples from a few later patients were sequenced in-house on an Illumina MiSeq and processed with MiXCR.

Blood samples were collected up to 4 times in the first month after transplant and then at least monthly when available. On the study overall, not on this receptor specifically: GvH clones were detected in recipient bone marrow, and some of these GvH clones were observed earlier in ileal mucosa or blood, consistent with an intestinal mucosal origin. Conclusions were limited by the relatively low number and heterogeneity of intestinal transplant patients. Peak levels of circulating GvH clones were associated with declines in HvG clones early after transplant. In patients with donor T cell macrochimerism, the allografts had high GvH to HvG T cell clonal ratios.

The method was the immunoSEQ multiplex PCR assay. For most patients, high-throughput TCR-beta CDR3 sequencing of genomic DNA was performed by Adaptive Biotechnologies. As for the original processing: TCR sequencing data for more than 15 patients were retrieved from Adaptive's ImmunoSEQ software; a few other patients were processed with MiXCR and VDJtools. CDR3 nucleotide sequences shared between donor and recipient were removed because the origin of such sequences could not be assigned. To be classed as alloreactive, a clone needed at least 2-fold expansion over unstimulated cells and a minimum CFSE-low frequency of 0.002% (template counts) or 0.001% (read counts). A clone was considered mappable if detected in the sequenced pre-transplant spleen, lymph node, or MLR CFSE-low populations of the donor or recipient. Cumulative frequency of alloreactive clones was calculated as a percentage of all sequences weighted by copy number. The clones in this table, taken by TCRdb from immuneACCESS, are in-frame only. Not every clone is retained; where verified, under half of the shortfall comes from an unresolved V gene, and the cause of the rest is unknown. V and J calls and clone size are those listed in that table; D and trimming were worked out from the DNA. In all, the sample holds roughly 60,000 clones, and approximately 90% of those were seen once. The ten largest clones capture 2.5% to 3% of the sample.

Recombination connected TRBV28 to TRBJ1-2; a tentative D call is TRBD1 (6 bases match). This clonotype was sampled from a human patient who received an intestinal transplant, so some T cells may come from the graft donor. The sample here was PBMCs, taken 118 days after intestinal transplantation. The sequence in DNA is TGTGCCAGCAGTATATCCGGACAGTACTACAACTATGGCTACACCTTC. This is translated as CASSISGQYYNYGYTF.